The 28 T cell receptor beta chains listed next were all sequenced from one sample in a study of shared T cell receptors in the human thymus. Using immunoSEQ multiplex PCR, the repertoire was profiled, and TCRdb retains in-frame clones only, with some absent. The table includes hundreds of thousands of clones, roughly 90% detected once. This sample also belongs to another study, concerning human thymus T cells.

Specimen: thymocytes. These receptors originate from a boy younger than two with a congenital heart defect.

V is TRBV2 and J is TRBJ2-7; TRBD1 matches at 9 bases. The germline V gene has CDR1 SNHLY and CDR2 FYNNEI. CDR3 size: 13 residues. The CDR3 coding sequence is TGTGCCAGCAGTGAAGCGCTTGGGACAGGGCCATATGTC. It translates to CASSEALGTGPYV.

CDR3 sequence reads: CASSLSAQGAYEQYF. CDR3 DNA: TGTGCCAGCAGTTTATCGGCCCAGGGGGCCTACGAGCAGTACTTC. This chain connects TRBV27 to TRBJ2-7, with TRBD1 matching 7 bases. Unmatched junction bases numbered 4, after V lost 0 bases and J lost 2 bases. CDR1 is MNHEY and CDR2 is SMNVEV in the germline V gene (reference sequence). CDR3 length equals 15 residues.

The gene calls are TRBV18 and TRBJ2-2, with D tentatively TRBD2 (6 bases). Germline V gene sequence: CDR1 KGHSH, CDR2 LQKENI. The CDR3 sequence is 17 residues long. Trimming left V 2 bases short and J 0 bases short, with 13 bases between. CDR3 sequence (DNA): TGTGCCAGCTCACCAGTCAACCGGGAGACGAACACCGGGGAGCTGTTTTTT. Protein: CASSPVNRETNTGELFF.

This chain links TRBV5-1 with TRBJ2-6, with 7 nucleotides matching TRBD2. CDR3 size: 19 residues. The germline CDR1 and CDR2 sequences are SGHRS and YFSETQ. V shed 4 bases and J 3 bases; nucleotides not matched to a gene: 16. CDR3 DNA sequence: TGCGCCAGCAGCCGCACAACCCGGACTAGACCGGGTGGGGCCAACGTCCTGACTTTC. This translates into CASSRTTRTRPGGANVLTF. The full variable domain, its missing parts supplied by reference TRBV5-1 and TRBJ2-6, is KAGVTQTPRYLIKTRGQQVTLSCSPISGHRSVSWYQQTPGQGLQFLFEYFSETQRNKGNFPGRFSGRQFSNSRSEMNVSTLELGDSALYLCASSRTTRTRPGGANVLTFGAGSRLTVL.

The chain is built from TRBV6-5 and TRBJ2-5; tentatively, D is TRBD2 (6 bases). The germline gives CDR1 MNHEY, CDR2 SVGAGI. The CDR3 spans 14 residues. Trimming took off 4 bases at V and 4 bases at J, with 13 bases between the two ends. Here the CDR3 reads CASSSGGPGETQYF. Written as DNA, the CDR3 is TGTGCCAGCAGTTCAGGAGGGCCAGGAGAGACCCAGTACTTC.

The rearrangement joins TRBV15 to TRBJ1-1, with D possibly being TRBD1 (6 bases). Germline values: CDR1 LNHNV, CDR2 YYDKDF (reference sequence). This CDR3 has 17 amino acids. V lost 0 bases, J lost 7 bases, and 21 bases lay in between. CDR3 sequence reads: CATSRDLNGQGMVEAFF. The CDR3 DNA follows: TGTGCCACCAGCAGAGACTTAAATGGGCAGGGGATGGTTGAAGCTTTCTTT.

The chain has TRBV4-2 and TRBJ2-1; a weak D match, TRBD2 (6 bases). Germline values: CDR1 LGHNA, CDR2 YNFKEQ. The CDR3 sequence is 15 residues long. The V and J ends lost 4 bases and 7 bases respectively, with 17 bases between them. CDR3 region: CASSPQGTVGNEQFF. The CDR3 nucleotides read TGTGCCAGCAGCCCCCAAGGGACTGTGGGGAATGAGCAGTTCTTC.

The V call is TRBV18, the J call TRBJ2-7; D may be TRBD1 (5 bases). The CDR3 length is 12 residues. Germline V gene data show CDR1 as KGHSH and CDR2 as LQKENI. V was trimmed by 2 bases and J by 3 bases, leaving 5 bases between them. The CDR3: CASSPDSYEQYF. CDR3 nucleotide sequence: TGTGCCAGCTCACCAGACAGCTACGAGCAGTACTTC.

Note on this clone: Without the conserved terminal phenylalanine or tryptophan, this CDR3 likely stems from a read error. It is unclear where the CDR3 begins or ends on the DNA, so no DNA is shown, and the CDR3 is as TCRdb lists it. The rearrangement uses TRBV20-1 and TRBJ2-2; the DNA was not used to check the table's D call, TRBD2. Germline values: CDR1 DFQATT, CDR2 SNEGSKA (reference sequence). The CDR3 sequence runs 10 residues, both termini included. The CDR3 sequence: CSASCEAALG.

This chain joins TRBV10-2 and TRBJ2-7; TRBD1 matches at 8 bases. CDR3 size: 13 residues. V lost 5 bases, J lost 2 bases, and 2 bases stayed unmatched. The V gene's germline CDR1 is WSHSY and CDR2 SAAADI. The CDR3, as DNA: TGCGCCAGCAGTCGGACAGGGACCTACGAGCAGTACTTC. Protein product: CASSRTGTYEQYF.

The rearrangement uses TRBV5-1 and TRBJ2-5; 7 bases are shared with TRBD1. The V segment lost 3 bases and the J segment 4 bases; nucleotides outside the gene matches: 12. This CDR3 has 16 residues. CDR1 SGHRS and CDR2 YFSETQ come from the germline V gene. CDR3 in amino acids: CASSYRQGVCVETQYF. CDR3 DNA sequence: TGCGCCAGCAGCTACCGACAGGGAGTTTGTGTAGAGACCCAGTACTTC. Drawing the rest from reference TRBV5-1 and TRBJ2-5, the complete variable domain is KAGVTQTPRYLIKTRGQQVTLSCSPISGHRSVSWYQQTPGQGLQFLFEYFSETQRNKGNFPGRFSGRQFSNSRSEMNVSTLELGDSALYLCASSYRQGVCVETQYFGPGTRLLVL.

The genes are TRBV4-3 and TRBJ2-2; D possibly corresponds to TRBD2 (5 bases). This CDR3 comprises 15 residues. CDR1 and CDR2 from the germline V gene are LGHNA and YSLEER. V dropped 3 bases and J dropped 4 bases, with 12 bases sitting between them. The CDR3 is CASSQASGCTGELFF. The CDR3 DNA sequence: TGCGCCAGCAGCCAGGCCTCGGGGTGCACCGGGGAGCTGTTTTTT.

The chain joins TRBV5-4 to TRBJ2-6; TRBD1 agrees at 7 bases. This CDR3 comprises 18 residues. Germline V gene sequence: CDR1 SGHNT, CDR2 YYREEE (reference sequence). Losses at the gene ends were 3 bases for V and 0 bases for J; bases not matched to a gene: 9. CDR3 sequence reads: CASSCNGTEDSGANVLTF. The DNA for the CDR3 is TGTGCCAGCAGCTGTAACGGGACAGAGGACTCTGGGGCCAACGTCCTGACTTTC.

The rearrangement joins TRBV30 to TRBJ2-3, with D possibly TRBD2 on 7 matching bases. Trimming shortened V by 2 bases and J by 1 base, and 16 bases separated the two germline ends. Per the germline V gene, CDR1 is GTSNPN and CDR2 is SVGIG (reference sequence). The CDR3 is 16 amino acids. In nucleotides, the CDR3 is TGTGCCTGGAGTAGGGGGGCTAGCGGCCGCACAGATACGCAGTATTTT. Protein sequence: CAWSRGASGRTDTQYF. Filled out from reference TRBV30 and TRBJ2-3, the complete variable domain reads SQTIHQWPATLVQPVGSPLSLECTVEGTSNPNLYWYRQAAGRGLQLLFYSVGIGQISSEVPQNLSASRPQDRQFILSSKKLLLSDSGFYLCAWSRGASGRTDTQYFGPGTRLTVL.

This rearrangement joins TRBV4-2 to TRBJ1-1, with D perhaps matching TRBD1 (6 bases). V lost 0 bases and J lost 4, with 15 bases in between. The CDR3 spans 16 residues. Germline loops: CDR1 LGHNA, CDR2 YNFKEQ. CDR3 sequence reads: CASSQEWHLGGTEAFF. DNA for the CDR3: TGTGCCAGCAGCCAAGAATGGCACTTAGGGGGCACTGAAGCTTTCTTT.

CDR3 region: CASSSRDRSNTGELFF. The CDR3 nucleotides are TGTGCCAGCAGTTCCCGGGACAGGTCGAACACCGGGGAGCTGTTTTTT. The rearrangement uses TRBV6-6 and TRBJ2-2, with TRBD1 matching 8 bases. The CDR3 totals 16 residues. J lost 0 bases, V lost 4 bases, and 4 bases had no gene match. In germline, CDR1 is MNHNY, CDR2 SVGAGI (reference sequence).

V and J are TRBV19 and TRBJ2-1, with 11 positions matching TRBD2. V lost 4 bases, J lost 0 bases, and 11 bases stayed unmatched. This CDR3 has 19 amino acids. Germline loops: CDR1 LNHDA, CDR2 SQIVND (reference sequence). CDR3 bases: TGTGCCAGTAGTACCCCCAATTTTAGCGGGAGGGCCTCCTACAATGAGCAGTTCTTC. It specifies CASSTPNFSGRASYNEQFF.

The CDR3 DNA reads as TGCGCCAGCAGCCAAGATGAGGTCGGGAGTTACGAGCAGTACTTC. This encodes CASSQDEVGSYEQYF. The genes are TRBV4-3 and TRBJ2-5; D perhaps matches TRBD2 (6 bases). Gene TRBJ2-7 matches the end of the DNA better, so the J call may be wrong. The CDR3 sequence is 15 residues long. From germline, CDR1 is LGHNA and CDR2 YSLEER.

V gene TRBV29-1 combines with J gene TRBJ1-1, with D hard to call. Trimming pared 4 bases from V and 2 bases from J, leaving 11 bases between. CDR3 length: 13 amino acids. Germline V gene lookup returns CDR1 SQVTM and CDR2 ANQGSEA. The CDR3 region is CSVGPEGNTEAFF. The CDR3 nucleotides read TGCAGCGTTGGGCCAGAGGGCAACACTGAAGCTTTCTTT.

J is TRBJ1-6 and V is TRBV19; TRBD1 might be the D (5 bases). V lost 5 bases and J lost 10, with 12 bases in between. CDR3 length: 13 amino acids. Germline assignment: CDR1 LNHDA and CDR2 SQIVND (reference sequence). CDR3 sequence: CASSSQGNSPLHF. The DNA of the CDR3 is TGTGCCAGTAGTTCCCAGGGTAACTCACCCCTCCACTTT.

This chain links TRBV7-9 with TRBJ1-1, with TRBD1 matching 9 bases. Germline trimming cut 3 bases from V and 4 bases from J; bases unmatched to any gene: 9. The CDR3 is 16 amino acids. The V gene's germline CDR1 is SEHNR and CDR2 FQNEAQ (reference sequence). CDR3 DNA: TGTGCCAGCAGCTTCGAGGACAGGGGAATCTGCACTGAAGCTTTCTTT. It yields the protein CASSFEDRGICTEAFF.

The rearrangement links TRBV7-8 to TRBJ2-5; D is perhaps TRBD1 (5 bases). V lost 6 bases and J lost 2, with 22 bases in between. Per the germline V gene, CDR1 is SGHVS and CDR2 is FQNEAQ. The CDR3 extends over 17 amino acids. The CDR3 spells CASRGRGFHLVQETQYF. DNA for the CDR3: TGTGCCAGCAGGGGTAGGGGTTTCCACCTAGTACAAGAGACCCAGTACTTC. The entire variable domain, with the rest obtained from reference TRBV7-8 and TRBJ2-5, is as follows: GAGVSQSPRYKVAKRGQDVALRCDPISGHVSLFWYQQALGQGPEFLTYFQNEAQLDKSGLPSDRFFAERPEGSVSTLKIQRTQQEDSAVYLCASRGRGFHLVQETQYFGPGTRLLVL.

The V and J genes are TRBV29-1 and TRBJ2-5; D possibly corresponds to TRBD1 (5 bases). Germline V gives CDR1 SQVTM, CDR2 ANQGSEA. This CDR3 has 12 residues. V dropped 4 bases and J dropped 7 bases, with 13 bases sitting between them. The CDR3 here is CSVGGAGSTQYF. CDR3 nucleotides: TGCAGCGTTGGGGGCGCAGGGTCGACCCAGTACTTC.

The sample holds a few counts of this clone. This sequence joins TRBV4-3 and TRBJ2-1, with TRBD1 matching over 9 bases. CDR1 is LGHNA, CDR2 YSLEER, per germline. V lost 4 bases to trimming and J lost 3 bases; unmatched junction nucleotides: 4. This CDR3 spans 15 amino acids. The DNA for the CDR3 is TGCGCCAGCAGCCTCACAGGGGGCCGCTACAATGAGCAGTTCTTC. Its translation is CASSLTGGRYNEQFF.

V gene TRBV10-3 combines with J gene TRBJ2-2; 10 bases line up with TRBD1. The CDR3 has 15 amino acids. The V segment lost 10 bases and the J segment 6 bases; nucleotides outside the gene matches: 11. CDR1 is ENHRY and CDR2 is SYGVKD in the germline V gene. The DNA of the CDR3 is TGTGCCACCCAGGGACGGGACAGGGGTTCCGGGGAGCTGTTTTTT. It is translated as CATQGRDRGSGELFF.

This clone showed up just once. This chain connects TRBV4-2 to TRBJ2-1, with TRBD2 matching over 9 bases. The germline V gene encodes CDR1 LGHNA and CDR2 YNFKEQ. V lost 4 bases, J lost 10 bases, and 11 bases stayed unmatched. There are 15 residues in the CDR3. The CDR3 DNA reads as TGTGCCAGCAGCCCAGCGTCTAGCGGGATCCACGAGCAGTTCTTC. It translates to CASSPASSGIHEQFF.

The chain has TRBV2 and TRBJ2-7; D not certain. Germline-derived CDR1 and CDR2 are SNHLY and FYNNEI. The germline V and J ends were trimmed by 8 bases and 3 bases, with 5 bases remaining between them. The CDR3 covers 10 residues. CDR3 sequence reads: CASGNYEQYF. The CDR3 DNA reads TGTGCCAGCGGCAACTACGAGCAGTACTTC.

V is TRBV5-6 and J is TRBJ2-1; D perhaps matches TRBD1 (6 bases). There are 16 residues in the CDR3. Germline lookup yields CDR1 SGHDT and CDR2 YYEEEE. V was clipped by 0 bases and J by 3 bases, with 13 bases between them. The CDR3 sequence is CASSLAFRGYYNEQFF. CDR3 nucleotide sequence: TGTGCCAGCAGCTTGGCTTTCAGGGGTTACTACAATGAGCAGTTCTTC.